What follows are 7 T cell receptor beta chains derived from one specimen sequenced in a study of cytomegalovirus exposure and HLA in healthy donors. The repertoire was sequenced with immunoSEQ multiplex PCR; TCRdb's copy has only in-frame clones and lacks some. The sample contains a few hundred thousand clones, roughly 89% of which appear only once. The sequenced material came from PBMCs. The origin of the receptors is a woman aged 18-30 years in good health and CMV-seronegative.

The chain has TRBV11-3 and TRBJ1-1; D remains unclear. The CDR3 has 16 amino acids. Between the trimmed V and J ends, which lost 0 bases and 5 bases, there was a span of 16 bases. In germline, CDR1 is SGHNT, CDR2 YENEEA. In DNA form, the CDR3 reads TGTGCCAGCAGCTTAGATTTCAGAGGTGAGGGAACTGAAGCTTTCTTT. It yields the protein CASSLDFRGEGTEAFF.

This chain joins TRBV27 and TRBJ2-7; tentative D call: TRBD1 (7 bases). CDR3 length equals 15 residues. CDR1 and CDR2 from the germline V gene are MNHEY and SMNVEV (reference sequence). Trimming took 3 bases from V and 0 from J, leaving 12 bases between them. CDR3 in DNA: TGTGCCAGCAGTTTTTGGAGGGGGCGCTCCTACGAGCAGTACTTC. It specifies CASSFWRGRSYEQYF.

This sequence joins TRBV11-2 and TRBJ2-5; 8 bases line up with TRBD2. Germline V gene sequence: CDR1 SGHAT, CDR2 FQNNGV. V shed 5 bases and J 1 base; nucleotides not matched to a gene: 12. The CDR3 runs 17 residues. The CDR3 reads CASSRPGVAGFQETQYF. The CDR3 DNA reads TGTGCCAGCAGCAGACCCGGAGTAGCGGGGTTCCAAGAGACCCAGTACTTC.

Only a few counts were recorded for this clone. This same CDR3 is encoded by further DNA sequences in the sample. The J gene is TRBJ1-2, the V gene TRBV18, with 7 bases lining up with TRBD1. The CDR3 is 13 amino acids. The germline CDR1 and CDR2 sequences are KGHSH and LQKENI. V lost 2 bases and J lost 3; bases outside the gene matches: 0. CDR3 DNA: TGTGCCAGCTCACCAGACAGGGACTATGGCTACACCTTC. Translating it yields CASSPDRDYGYTF.

This rearrangement joins TRBV28 to TRBJ1-2, with D tentatively TRBD1 (6 bases). CDR1 is MDHEN, CDR2 SYDVKM, per germline. V was pared by 5 bases and J by 0 bases, with 13 bases between. The CDR3 is 15 residues long. CDR3 DNA sequence: TGTGCCAGCAGTCGACCCGACAGGCCTAACTATGGCTACACCTTC. Residues: CASSRPDRPNYGYTF.

V and J are TRBV7-8 and TRBJ1-4, with TRBD1 matching 9 bases. From germline, CDR1 is SGHVS and CDR2 FQNEAQ. V shed 5 bases, J shed 7 bases, and the junction held 8 bases outside the gene matches. This CDR3 has 15 amino acids. CDR3 DNA: TGTGCCAGCAGCCTCCGGGACAGGGTGGGTGAAAAACTGTTTTTT. This sequence encodes CASSLRDRVGEKLFF.

This chain joins TRBV28 and TRBJ2-7; 8 bases match TRBD1. The trim removed 10 bases at V and 5 bases at J, leaving 7 bases unmatched. Germline lookup yields CDR1 MDHEN and CDR2 SYDVKM. CDR3 length: 12 amino acids. The CDR3, as DNA: TGTGCCACCCTTGGACAGGGTAACGAGCAGTACTTC. It encodes CATLGQGNEQYF.